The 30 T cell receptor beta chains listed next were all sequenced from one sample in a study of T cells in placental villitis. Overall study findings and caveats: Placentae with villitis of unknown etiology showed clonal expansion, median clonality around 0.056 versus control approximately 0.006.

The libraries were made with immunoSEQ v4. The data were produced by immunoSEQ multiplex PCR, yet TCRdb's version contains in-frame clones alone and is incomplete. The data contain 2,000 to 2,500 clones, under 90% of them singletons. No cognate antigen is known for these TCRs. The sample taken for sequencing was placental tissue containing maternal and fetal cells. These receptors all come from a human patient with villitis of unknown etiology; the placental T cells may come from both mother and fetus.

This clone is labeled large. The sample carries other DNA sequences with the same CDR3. CDR3 bases: TGTGCCAGCAGTCCGGATAGCAATCAGCCCCAGCATTTT. Encoded protein: CASSPDSNQPQHF. The rearrangement uses TRBV28 and TRBJ1-5; D gene uncertain. The CDR3 spans 13 residues. V dropped 5 bases and J dropped 0 bases, with 5 bases sitting between them. CDR1 MDHEN and CDR2 SYDVKM come from the germline V gene.

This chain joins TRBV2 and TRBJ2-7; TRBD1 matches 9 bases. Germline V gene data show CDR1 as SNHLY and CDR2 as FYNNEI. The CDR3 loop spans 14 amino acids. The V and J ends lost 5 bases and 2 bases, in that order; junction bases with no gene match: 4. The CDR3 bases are TGTGCCAGCAGTTCCCGGGACAGGGCCTACGAGCAGTACTTC. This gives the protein CASSSRDRAYEQYF.

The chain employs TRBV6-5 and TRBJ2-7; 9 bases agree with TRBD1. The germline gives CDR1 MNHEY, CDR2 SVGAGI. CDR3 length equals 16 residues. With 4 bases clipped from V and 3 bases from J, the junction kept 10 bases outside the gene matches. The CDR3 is CASSSLRQGGLYEQYF. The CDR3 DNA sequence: TGTGCCAGCAGTTCCCTAAGACAGGGGGGACTCTACGAGCAGTACTTC.

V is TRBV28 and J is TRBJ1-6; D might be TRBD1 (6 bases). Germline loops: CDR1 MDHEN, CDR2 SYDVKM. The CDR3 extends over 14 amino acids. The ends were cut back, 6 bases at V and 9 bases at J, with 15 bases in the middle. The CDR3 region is CASRIPGVGSPLHF. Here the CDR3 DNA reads TGTGCCAGCAGAATCCCAGGGGTAGGTTCACCCCTCCACTTT.

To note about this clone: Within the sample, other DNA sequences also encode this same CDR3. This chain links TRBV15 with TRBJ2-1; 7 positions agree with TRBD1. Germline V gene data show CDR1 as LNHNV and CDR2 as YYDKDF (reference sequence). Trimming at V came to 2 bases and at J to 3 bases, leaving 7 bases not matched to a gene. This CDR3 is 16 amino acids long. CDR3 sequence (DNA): TGTGCCACCAGCAGAAGGTCCGCAGGGGGCTACAATGAGCAGTTCTTC. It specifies CATSRRSAGGYNEQFF.

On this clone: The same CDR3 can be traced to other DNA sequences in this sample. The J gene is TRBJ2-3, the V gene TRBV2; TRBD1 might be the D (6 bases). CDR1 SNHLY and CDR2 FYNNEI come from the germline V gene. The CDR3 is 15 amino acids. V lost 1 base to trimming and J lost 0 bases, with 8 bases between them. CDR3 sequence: CASSEVGTSTDTQYF. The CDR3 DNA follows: TGTGCCAGCAGTGAAGTCGGGACAAGCACAGATACGCAGTATTTT.

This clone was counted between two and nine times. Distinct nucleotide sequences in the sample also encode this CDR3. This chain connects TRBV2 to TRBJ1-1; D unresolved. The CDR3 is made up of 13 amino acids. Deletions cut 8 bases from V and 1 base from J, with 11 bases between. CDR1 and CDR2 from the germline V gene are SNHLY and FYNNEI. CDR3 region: CASGTTRNTEAFF. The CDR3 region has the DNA TGTGCCAGCGGAACCACAAGGAACACTGAAGCTTTCTTT.

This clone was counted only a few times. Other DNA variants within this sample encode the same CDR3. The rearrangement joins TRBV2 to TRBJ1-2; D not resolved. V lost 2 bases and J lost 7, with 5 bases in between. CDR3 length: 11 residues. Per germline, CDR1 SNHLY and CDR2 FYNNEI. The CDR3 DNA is TGTGCCAGCAGTGAATGGCGTGGCTACACCTTC. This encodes CASSEWRGYTF.

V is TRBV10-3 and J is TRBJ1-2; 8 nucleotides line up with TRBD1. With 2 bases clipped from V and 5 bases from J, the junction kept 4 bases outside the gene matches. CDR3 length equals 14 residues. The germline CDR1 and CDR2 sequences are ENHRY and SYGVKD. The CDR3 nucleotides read TGTGCCATCAGTGAGACCGGGACAGGATATGGCTACACCTTC. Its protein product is CAISETGTGYGYTF.

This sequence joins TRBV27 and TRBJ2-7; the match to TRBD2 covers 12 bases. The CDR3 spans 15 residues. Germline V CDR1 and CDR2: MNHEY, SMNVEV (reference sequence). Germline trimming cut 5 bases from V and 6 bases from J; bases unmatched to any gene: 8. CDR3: CASSLLAGGPLEQYF. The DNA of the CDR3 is TGTGCCAGCAGTCTCCTAGCGGGAGGGCCGCTCGAGCAGTACTTC.

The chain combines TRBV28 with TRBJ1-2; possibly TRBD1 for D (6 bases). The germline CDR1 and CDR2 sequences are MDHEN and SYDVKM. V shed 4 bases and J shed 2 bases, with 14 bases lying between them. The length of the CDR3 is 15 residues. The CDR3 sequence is CASSYLDRKNYGYTF. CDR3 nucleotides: TGTGCCAGCAGTTACCTGGACAGAAAAAACTATGGCTACACCTTC.

CDR3 sequence: CSVEDPDRESYNEQFF. For the CDR3, the DNA is TGCAGCGTTGAGGACCCGGACAGGGAGTCCTACAATGAGCAGTTCTTC. The V and J genes are TRBV29-1 and TRBJ2-1; 8 bases agree with TRBD1. The CDR3 is made up of 16 amino acids. Trimming at V came to 3 bases and at J to 1 base, leaving 8 bases not matched to a gene. Germline CDR1 is SQVTM and CDR2 is ANQGSEA.

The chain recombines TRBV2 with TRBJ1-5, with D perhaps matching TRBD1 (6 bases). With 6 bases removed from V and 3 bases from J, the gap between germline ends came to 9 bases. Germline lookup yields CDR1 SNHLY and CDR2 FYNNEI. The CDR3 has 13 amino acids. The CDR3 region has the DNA TGTGCCAGCAGGTGGGACATCAATCAGCCCCAGCATTTT. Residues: CASRWDINQPQHF.

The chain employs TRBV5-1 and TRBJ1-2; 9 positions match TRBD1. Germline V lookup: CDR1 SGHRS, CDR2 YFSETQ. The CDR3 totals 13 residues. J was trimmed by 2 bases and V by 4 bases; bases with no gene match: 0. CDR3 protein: CASSGQGNYGYTF. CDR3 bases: TGCGCCAGCAGCGGACAGGGGAACTATGGCTACACCTTC.

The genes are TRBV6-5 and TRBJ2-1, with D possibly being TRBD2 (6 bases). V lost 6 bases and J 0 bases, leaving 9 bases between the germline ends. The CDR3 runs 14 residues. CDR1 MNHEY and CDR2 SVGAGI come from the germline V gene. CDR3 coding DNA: TGTGCCAGCAGACGGGAGAGCTCCTACAATGAGCAGTTCTTC. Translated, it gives CASRRESSYNEQFF.

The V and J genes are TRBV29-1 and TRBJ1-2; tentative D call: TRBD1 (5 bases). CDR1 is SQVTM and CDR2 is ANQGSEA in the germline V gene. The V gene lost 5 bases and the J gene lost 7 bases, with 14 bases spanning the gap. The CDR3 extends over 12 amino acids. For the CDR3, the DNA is TGCAGCGTTCTTCAGGGAGAACTTGGCTACACCTTC. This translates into CSVLQGELGYTF. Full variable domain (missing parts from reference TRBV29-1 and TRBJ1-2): SAVISQKPSRDICQRGTSLTIQCQVDSQVTMMFWYRQQPGQSLTLIATANQGSEATYESGFVIDKFPISRPNLTFSTLTVSNMSPEDSSIYLCSVLQGELGYTFGSGTRLTVV.

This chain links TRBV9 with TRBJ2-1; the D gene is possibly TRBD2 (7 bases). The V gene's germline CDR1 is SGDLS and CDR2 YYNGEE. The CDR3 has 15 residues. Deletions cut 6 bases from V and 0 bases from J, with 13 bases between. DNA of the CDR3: TGTGCCAGCACCGGCGGGGGCAGCTCCTACAATGAGCAGTTCTTC. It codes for CASTGGGSSYNEQFF.

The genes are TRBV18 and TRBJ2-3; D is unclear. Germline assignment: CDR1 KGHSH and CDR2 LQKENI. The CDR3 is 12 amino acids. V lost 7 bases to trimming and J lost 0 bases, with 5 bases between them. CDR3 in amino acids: CASLASTDTQYF. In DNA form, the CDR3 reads TGTGCCAGCTTAGCTAGCACAGATACGCAGTATTTT.

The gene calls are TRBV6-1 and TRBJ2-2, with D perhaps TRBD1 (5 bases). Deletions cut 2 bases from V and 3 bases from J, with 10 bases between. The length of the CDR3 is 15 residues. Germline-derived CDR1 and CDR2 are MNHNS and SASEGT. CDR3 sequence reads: CASSEMIGDTGELFF. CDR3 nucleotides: TGTGCCAGCAGTGAAATGATAGGGGACACCGGGGAGCTGTTTTTT.

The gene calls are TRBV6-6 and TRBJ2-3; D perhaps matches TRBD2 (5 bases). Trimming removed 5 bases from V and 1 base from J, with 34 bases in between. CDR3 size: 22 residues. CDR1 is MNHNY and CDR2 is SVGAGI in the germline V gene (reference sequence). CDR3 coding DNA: TGTGCCAGCAGTCGGGAAGCGCGATACGTGATCGAAACCAGAGAGGGCACAGATACGCAGTATTTT. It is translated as CASSREARYVIETREGTDTQYF.

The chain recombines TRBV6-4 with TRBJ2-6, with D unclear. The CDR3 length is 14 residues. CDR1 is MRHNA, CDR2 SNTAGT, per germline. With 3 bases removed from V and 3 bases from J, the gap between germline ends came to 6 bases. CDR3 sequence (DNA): TGTGCCAGCAGTGATTCGGATGGGGCCAACGTCCTGACTTTC. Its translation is CASSDSDGANVLTF.

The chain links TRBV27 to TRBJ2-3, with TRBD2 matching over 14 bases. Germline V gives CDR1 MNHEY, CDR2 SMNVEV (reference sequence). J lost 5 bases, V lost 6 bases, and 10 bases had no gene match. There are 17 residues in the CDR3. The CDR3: CASRVTGLAGAGDTQYF. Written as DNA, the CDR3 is TGTGCCAGCAGGGTGACGGGACTAGCGGGAGCAGGAGATACGCAGTATTTT.

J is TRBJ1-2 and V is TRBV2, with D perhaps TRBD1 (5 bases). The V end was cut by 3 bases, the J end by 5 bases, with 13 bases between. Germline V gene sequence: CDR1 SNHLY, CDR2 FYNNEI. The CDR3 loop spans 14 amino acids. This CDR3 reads CASSEGDATYGYTF. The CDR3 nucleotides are TGTGCCAGCAGTGAGGGGGACGCAACGTATGGCTACACCTTC.

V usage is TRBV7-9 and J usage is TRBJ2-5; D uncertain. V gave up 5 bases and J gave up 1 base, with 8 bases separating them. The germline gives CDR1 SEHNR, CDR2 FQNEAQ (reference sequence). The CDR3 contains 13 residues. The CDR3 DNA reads TGTGCCAGCAGCCCTCGAGCCCAAGAGACCCAGTACTTC. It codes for CASSPRAQETQYF.

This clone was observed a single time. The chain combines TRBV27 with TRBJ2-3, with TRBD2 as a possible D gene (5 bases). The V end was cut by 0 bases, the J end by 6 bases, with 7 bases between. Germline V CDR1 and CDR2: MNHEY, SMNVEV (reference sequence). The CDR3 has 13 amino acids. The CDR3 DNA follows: TGTGCCAGCAGTTTATCATCTAGCGATACGCAGTATTTT. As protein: CASSLSSSDTQYF.

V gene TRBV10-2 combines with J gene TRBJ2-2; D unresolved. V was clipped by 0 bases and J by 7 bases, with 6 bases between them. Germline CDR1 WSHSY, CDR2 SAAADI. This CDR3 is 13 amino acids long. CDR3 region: CASSESENGELFF. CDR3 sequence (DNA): TGCGCCAGCAGTGAGTCGGAAAACGGGGAGCTGTTTTTT.

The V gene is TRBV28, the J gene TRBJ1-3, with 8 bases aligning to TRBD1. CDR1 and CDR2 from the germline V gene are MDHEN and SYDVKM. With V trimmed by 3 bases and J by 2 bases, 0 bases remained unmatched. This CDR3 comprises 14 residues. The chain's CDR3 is CASSLDRAGNTIYF. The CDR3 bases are TGTGCCAGCAGTTTGGACAGGGCTGGAAACACCATATATTTT.

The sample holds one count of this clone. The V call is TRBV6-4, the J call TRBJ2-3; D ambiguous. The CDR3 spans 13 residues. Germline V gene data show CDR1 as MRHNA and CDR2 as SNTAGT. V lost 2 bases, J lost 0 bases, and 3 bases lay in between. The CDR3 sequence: CASSDGSTDTQYF. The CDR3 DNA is TGTGCCAGCAGTGACGGGAGCACAGATACGCAGTATTTT.

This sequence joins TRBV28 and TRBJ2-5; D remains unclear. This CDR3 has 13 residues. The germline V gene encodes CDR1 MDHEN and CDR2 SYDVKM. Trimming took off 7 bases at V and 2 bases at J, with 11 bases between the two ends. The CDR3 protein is CASTPQTQETQYF. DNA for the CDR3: TGTGCCAGCACCCCACAGACGCAAGAGACCCAGTACTTC.

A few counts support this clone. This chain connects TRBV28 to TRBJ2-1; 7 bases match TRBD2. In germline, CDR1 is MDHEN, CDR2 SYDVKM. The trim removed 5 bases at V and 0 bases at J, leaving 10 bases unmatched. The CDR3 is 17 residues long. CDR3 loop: CASSPLEIAGSYNEQFF. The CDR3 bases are TGTGCCAGCAGTCCCCTTGAGATAGCGGGCTCCTACAATGAGCAGTTCTTC. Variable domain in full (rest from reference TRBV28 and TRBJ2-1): DVKVTQSSRYLVKRTGEKVFLECVQDMDHENMFWYRQDPGLGLRLIYFSYDVKMKEKGDIPEGYSVSREKKERFSLILESASTNQTSMYLCASSPLEIAGSYNEQFFGPGTRLTVL.